The 14 T cell receptor beta chains listed next were all sequenced from one sample in a study of blood T cell repertoires in COVID-19 (dated by TCRdb to about 2020). The library relied on the immunoSEQ multiplex PCR assay. Sourced from immuneACCESS, this table was stored by TCRdb with only in-frame sequences that have V and J called. A share of the clones is absent; for the studies checked, an unresolved V gene accounts for under half, and the remainder has no known explanation. The sample table records about 60,000 clones; 84% of these occur just once. More than 15% of the sample lies in the top ten. Sequences were obtained from peripheral blood. All receptors come from a man aged 60-69 years with COVID-19, enrolled during active disease.

This chain joins TRBV9 and TRBJ2-7; the D gene is possibly TRBD2 (5 bases). The germline V and J ends were trimmed by 0 bases and 5 bases, with 9 bases remaining between them. Germline V gives CDR1 SGDLS, CDR2 YYNGEE. The length of the CDR3 is 13 residues. The CDR3 DNA sequence: TGTGCCAGCAGCGTAGAGGTTAGCGACGAGCAGTACTTC. Amino acids: CASSVEVSDEQYF.

V gene TRBV27 combines with J gene TRBJ1-6; maybe TRBD1 (5 bases). V lost 6 bases to trimming and J lost 7 bases, with 16 bases between them. The length of the CDR3 is 15 residues. Germline V gene lookup returns CDR1 MNHEY and CDR2 SMNVEV (reference sequence). CDR3 residues: CASSSAGFVNSPLHF. Written as DNA, the CDR3 is TGTGCCAGCAGCTCGGCAGGGTTTGTAAATTCACCCCTCCACTTT.

This rearrangement joins TRBV13 to TRBJ2-6; possibly TRBD2 for D (5 bases). The CDR3 covers 17 residues. Germline values: CDR1 PRHDT, CDR2 FYEKMQ (reference sequence). Trimming pared 5 bases from V and 3 bases from J, leaving 17 bases between. Here the CDR3 DNA reads TGTGCCAGCAGCCTCGGAGCGGTCTCGGGTGGGGCCAACGTCCTGACTTTC. This codes for CASSLGAVSGGANVLTF.

The rearrangement links TRBV18 to TRBJ2-7, with 9 positions matching TRBD2. The germline V gene encodes CDR1 KGHSH and CDR2 LQKENI. CDR3 length: 16 amino acids. V gave up 3 bases and J gave up 7 bases; unmatched junction bases: 13. CDR3 DNA sequence: TGTGCCAGCTCACCTCCCCGGGGCGGGAGGGCCGAAGAGCAGTACTTC. Amino acid sequence: CASSPPRGGRAEEQYF.

The J gene is TRBJ1-3, the V gene TRBV2, with TRBD1 identical over 7 bases. V trimming: 11 bases; J trimming: 14 bases; junction bases outside the gene matches: 6. This CDR3 contains 9 residues. Germline-derived CDR1 and CDR2 are SNHLY and FYNNEI. CDR3 DNA: TGTGCCGTCGGGACAGAATTATATTTT. Translated, it gives CAVGTELYF. Using reference TRBV2 and TRBJ1-3 for the parts outside the CDR3, the full variable domain is EPEVTQTPSHQVTQMGQEVILRCVPISNHLYFYWYRQILGQKVEFLVSFYNNEISEKSEIFDDQFSVERPDGSNFTLKIRSTKLEDSAMYFCAVGTELYFGEGSWLTVV.

V usage is TRBV4-1 and J usage is TRBJ1-5; perhaps TRBD1 as D (6 bases). Trimming took 2 bases from V and 7 from J, leaving 12 bases between them. Germline CDR1 is MGHRA and CDR2 is YSYEKL. This CDR3 is built from 14 residues. The CDR3 DNA reads as TGCGCCAGCAGCCAATACGGGGGGGCCCAGCCCCAGCATTTT. It codes for CASSQYGGAQPQHF.

The V and J genes are TRBV4-1 and TRBJ1-2; 8 positions match TRBD1. The trim removed 0 bases at V and 7 bases at J, leaving 7 bases unmatched. CDR3 size: 15 residues. Germline V gene data show CDR1 as MGHRA and CDR2 as YSYEKL. The CDR3 loop is CASSQEGQGATGYTF. CDR3 bases: TGCGCCAGCAGCCAAGAGGGGCAGGGGGCTACTGGCTACACCTTC.

This clone showed up just a few times. This CDR3 is CASSKRDTAYNEQFF. In DNA, the CDR3 is TGTGCCAGCAGCAAACGGGACACCGCCTACAATGAGCAGTTCTTC. The chain joins TRBV7-3 to TRBJ2-1, with D possibly TRBD1 on 6 matching bases. Germline V gene sequence: CDR1 SGHTA, CDR2 FQGTGA. Deletions cut 5 bases from V and 2 bases from J, with 13 bases between. CDR3 length: 15 amino acids.

The chain employs TRBV5-1 and TRBJ2-2; the D gene is possibly TRBD2 (5 bases). The CDR3 loop spans 14 amino acids. V was clipped by 0 bases and J by 7 bases, with 10 bases between them. The germline CDR1 and CDR2 sequences are SGHRS and YFSETQ. In nucleotides, the CDR3 is TGCGCCAGCAGCTTGGGCCGGGGTGACGGGGAGCTGTTTTTT. Its translation: CASSLGRGDGELFF. The complete variable domain, with remaining parts taken from reference TRBV5-1 and TRBJ2-2, reads KAGVTQTPRYLIKTRGQQVTLSCSPISGHRSVSWYQQTPGQGLQFLFEYFSETQRNKGNFPGRFSGRQFSNSRSEMNVSTLELGDSALYLCASSLGRGDGELFFGEGSRLTVL.

V is TRBV6-5 and J is TRBJ2-3; 8 nucleotides align to TRBD1. Germline CDR1 MNHEY, CDR2 SVGAGI. The J segment lost 0 bases and the V segment lost 6 bases, leaving 5 bases of the junction unmatched. The CDR3 extends over 15 amino acids. The CDR3 nucleotides are TGTGCCAGCAGGGAGACAGGGGCTAGCACAGATACGCAGTATTTT. This sequence encodes CASRETGASTDTQYF.

A word on this clone: An end of the junction differs from the germline gene, which may be a read error. This rearrangement joins TRBV6-1 to TRBJ1-2, with 7 bases that match TRBD1. The CDR3 runs to 15 residues. The germline CDR1 and CDR2 sequences are MNHNS and SASEGT. The CDR3 protein is CASREGTGTVYGYTF. In nucleotides, the CDR3 is TGTGCCAGCAGGGAAGGAACCGGGACAGTCTATGGCTACACCTTC.

V is TRBV10-3 and J is TRBJ1-1; D remains ambiguous. Trimming took 0 bases from V and 1 from J, leaving 12 bases between them. Germline CDR1 reads ENHRY; CDR2 reads SYGVKD. The CDR3 sequence is 16 residues long. CDR3 in amino acids: CAISESRGKRNTEAFF. Here the CDR3 DNA reads TGTGCCATCAGTGAGTCGAGAGGGAAGAGGAACACTGAAGCTTTCTTT.

The DNA of the CDR3 is TGTGCCACCCAACAGGCGGCGAACACTGAAGCTTTCTTT. Amino acid sequence: CATQQAANTEAFF. The rearrangement uses TRBV6-5 and TRBJ1-1, with a tentative D call TRBD1 (5 bases). Germline-derived CDR1 and CDR2 are MNHEY and SVGAGI. Trimming removed 10 bases at V and 1 base at J, with 13 bases between. The CDR3 is 13 residues long.

J is TRBJ2-3 and V is TRBV28; TRBD2 aligns across 12 bases. Trimming removed 4 bases from V and 3 bases from J; junction bases left unmatched: 14. Looked up from germline, CDR1 is MDHEN and CDR2 is SYDVKM. This CDR3 has 19 amino acids. This CDR3 reads CASSSIRASGGAGTDTQYF. CDR3 sequence (DNA): TGTGCCAGCAGTTCTATCCGGGCTAGCGGGGGGGCAGGTACAGATACGCAGTATTTT.